These 29 T cell receptor beta chains were all obtained from the same sample, sequenced in a study of blood T cell repertoires in COVID-19. TCRdb keeps only in-frame clones here, not all; method: immunoSEQ multiplex PCR. The sample gives hundreds of thousands of clones, about nine tenths of which show up once; 1.4% is in the top ten. Sequencing was done on a sample of peripheral blood. These receptors all stem from a woman aged 25 to 39 with active or convalescent COVID-19.

The rearrangement joins TRBV27 to TRBJ1-2; 11 positions match TRBD1. CDR3 length: 17 residues. Trimming at V came to 6 bases and at J to 0 bases, leaving 9 bases not matched to a gene. Per the germline V gene, CDR1 is MNHEY and CDR2 is SMNVEV (reference sequence). For the CDR3, the DNA is TGTGCCAGCAGCACCCTCGGGACAGGGGGTACTAACTATGGCTACACCTTC. It is translated as CASSTLGTGGTNYGYTF.

The chain employs TRBV7-9 and TRBJ1-1; 8 bases fit TRBD1. V shed 1 base, J shed 3 bases, and the junction held 10 bases outside the gene matches. The CDR3 sequence is 17 residues long. CDR1 SEHNR and CDR2 FQNEAQ come from the germline V gene (reference sequence). The CDR3 loop reads CASSLGSGGERDTEAFF. The CDR3 DNA follows: TGTGCCAGCAGCTTAGGGTCAGGGGGCGAGAGGGACACTGAAGCTTTCTTT.

V and J are TRBV4-2 and TRBJ2-5, with D possibly being TRBD2 (5 bases). CDR1 is LGHNA, CDR2 YNFKEQ, per germline. This CDR3 spans 14 amino acids. Trimming left V 3 bases short and J 0 bases short, with 8 bases between. The CDR3 coding sequence is TGTGCCAGCAGCCACGGGATCAACCAAGAGACCCAGTACTTC. This codes for CASSHGINQETQYF.

With regard to this clone: Germline is not matched at one junction end, which may reflect a read error. This chain's CDR3 is CVSSPRTDTQYF. The CDR3 nucleotides read TGTGTCAGTAGTCCTAGAACAGATACGCAGTATTTT. The rearrangement links TRBV19 to TRBJ2-3; D ambiguous. CDR3 length: 12 amino acids. Looked up from germline, CDR1 is LNHDA and CDR2 is SQIVND (reference sequence).

The V call is TRBV19, the J call TRBJ2-2, with D possibly being TRBD2 (5 bases). Germline V gene sequence: CDR1 LNHDA, CDR2 SQIVND (reference sequence). V was pared by 6 bases and J by 0 bases, with 11 bases between. The CDR3 has 15 amino acids. The DNA of the CDR3 is TGTGCCAGTAGGGGCGGAGGAACGAACACCGGGGAGCTGTTTTTT. This translates into CASRGGGTNTGELFF. The full variable domain, its missing parts supplied by reference TRBV19 and TRBJ2-2, is DGGITQSPKYLFRKEGQNVTLSCEQNLNHDAMYWYRQDPGQGLRLIYYSQIVNDFQKGDIAEGYSVSREKKESFPLTVTSAQKNPTAFYLCASRGGGTNTGELFFGEGSRLTVL.

The CDR3 loop reads CASSLVSGPSSYEQYF. The CDR3 DNA reads TGTGCCAGCAGCTTAGTGTCAGGCCCGAGCTCCTACGAGCAGTACTTC. The chain carries TRBV11-2 and TRBJ2-7, with D unclear. Looked up from germline, CDR1 is SGHAT and CDR2 is FQNNGV. V lost 1 base to trimming and J lost 0 bases, with 13 bases between them. The CDR3 covers 16 residues.

This rearrangement joins TRBV5-5 to TRBJ2-3, with 13 positions matching TRBD2. V lost 4 bases and J lost 2; bases outside the gene matches: 10. The CDR3 consists of 18 residues. Germline-derived CDR1 and CDR2 are SGHKS and YYEKEE (reference sequence). The CDR3 loop reads CASSSGPTSGRSTDTQYF. The CDR3 region has the DNA TGTGCCAGCAGCAGTGGCCCGACTAGCGGGAGGTCCACAGATACGCAGTATTTT.

The chain carries TRBV3-1 (or the pseudogene TRBV3-2) and TRBJ2-1; 8 positions match TRBD2. CDR1 is LGHDT, CDR2 YNNKEL, per germline (reference sequence). The CDR3 loop spans 17 amino acids. V lost 0 bases and J lost 3; bases outside the gene matches: 7. CDR3: CASSQDERGTSYNEQFF. The CDR3 DNA is TGTGCCAGCAGCCAAGATGAGCGGGGGACCAGCTACAATGAGCAGTTCTTC.

The gene calls are TRBV20-1 and TRBJ2-5; D ambiguous. The CDR3 has 10 residues. V was pared by 8 bases and J by 5 bases, with 9 bases between. Germline loops: CDR1 DFQATT, CDR2 SNEGSKA (reference sequence). CDR3 in DNA: TGCAGTTTCTTCAGGGAGACCCAGTACTTC. Encoded protein: CSFFRETQYF.

V usage is TRBV7-9 and J usage is TRBJ2-5; possible D gene TRBD1, 7 bases. This CDR3 is built from 15 residues. Trimming took off 5 bases at V and 5 bases at J, with 18 bases between the two ends. From germline, CDR1 is SEHNR and CDR2 FQNEAQ (reference sequence). CDR3 sequence: CASSPRTGGGETQYF. CDR3 bases: TGTGCCAGCAGCCCAAGGACAGGTGGGGGGGAGACCCAGTACTTC.

The chain couples TRBV5-8 to TRBJ2-5; 15 positions agree with TRBD2. The CDR3 is 17 residues long. Trimming cost V 4 bases and J 0 bases; bases outside gene matches: 4. CDR1 and CDR2 from the germline V gene are SGHTS and YDEGEE. CDR3 nucleotides: TGTGCCAGCAGCGACGGGACTAGCGGGGGGTACCAAGAGACCCAGTACTTC. This encodes CASSDGTSGGYQETQYF.

The chain is built from TRBV6-5 and TRBJ1-5; no firm D call. V lost 5 bases to trimming and J lost 3 bases, with 11 bases between them. The CDR3 has 14 amino acids. Germline V gives CDR1 MNHEY, CDR2 SVGAGI. The CDR3 sequence: CASSISQVNQPQHF. DNA of the CDR3: TGTGCCAGCAGTATATCCCAGGTCAATCAGCCCCAGCATTTT.

The chain is built from TRBV2 and TRBJ1-2, with 7 positions matching TRBD1. Trimming took 6 bases from V and 0 from J; bases not matched to a gene: 4. The CDR3 contains 14 residues. Germline V gene sequence: CDR1 SNHLY, CDR2 FYNNEI. Written as DNA, the CDR3 is TGTGCCAGCAGATGGGACAGTACTAACTATGGCTACACCTTC. This encodes CASRWDSTNYGYTF.

The rearrangement joins TRBV28 to TRBJ2-7; no clear D gene. The CDR3 contains 14 residues. CDR1 and CDR2 (germline): MDHEN, SYDVKM. Trimming left V 4 bases short and J 0 bases short, with 10 bases between. CDR3 DNA sequence: TGTGCCAGCAGTTCTCCGGAGAGCTCCTACGAGCAGTACTTC. Protein sequence: CASSSPESSYEQYF.

V and J are TRBV6-5 and TRBJ2-7; no clear D. Germline-derived CDR1 and CDR2 are MNHEY and SVGAGI. This CDR3 spans 13 amino acids. The germline V and J ends were trimmed by 8 bases and 1 base, with 12 bases remaining between them. In DNA, the CDR3 is TGTGCCAGCGTAAGCGAGTTGTCCTACGAGCAGTACTTC. It is translated as CASVSELSYEQYF.

V and J are TRBV6-5 and TRBJ2-5, with 15 nucleotides matching TRBD2. CDR3 length: 16 residues. Germline V gives CDR1 MNHEY, CDR2 SVGAGI. V shed 4 bases, J shed 5 bases, and the junction held 5 bases outside the gene matches. In DNA form, the CDR3 reads TGTGCCAGCAGTTCCGGGACTAGCGGGGGGCGGGAGACCCAGTACTTC. Translated: CASSSGTSGGRETQYF.

The chain recombines TRBV3-1 (or the pseudogene TRBV3-2) with TRBJ2-2, with no clear D. Germline V gives CDR1 LGHDT, CDR2 YNNKEL (reference sequence). The CDR3 spans 15 residues. V lost 1 base to trimming and J lost 2 bases, with 8 bases between them. The CDR3 region is CASSQVSQNTGELFF. CDR3 in DNA: TGTGCCAGCAGCCAAGTTAGCCAAAACACCGGGGAGCTGTTTTTT.

The chain has TRBV6-5 and TRBJ1-2; a weak D match, TRBD1 (6 bases). This CDR3 is 15 amino acids long. From germline, CDR1 is MNHEY and CDR2 SVGAGI. V lost 6 bases and J 0 bases, leaving 14 bases between the germline ends. The CDR3 here is CASRAGADANYGYTF. The CDR3 DNA reads TGTGCCAGCAGAGCAGGGGCAGACGCTAACTATGGCTACACCTTC.

The V gene is TRBV10-3, the J gene TRBJ2-1; unclear D gene. The CDR3 is 14 residues long. Trimming took off 0 bases at V and 5 bases at J, with 8 bases between the two ends. Germline V gene lookup returns CDR1 ENHRY and CDR2 SYGVKD. This chain's CDR3 is CAISESRSNNEQFF. The CDR3 coding sequence is TGTGCCATCAGTGAGTCGCGTTCGAACAATGAGCAGTTCTTC.

The genes are TRBV6-4 and TRBJ2-3; D remains ambiguous. Germline V gives CDR1 MRHNA, CDR2 SNTAGT. The CDR3 length is 15 residues. The ends were cut back, 0 bases at V and 2 bases at J, with 9 bases in the middle. Here the CDR3 reads CASSDSTYYTDTQYF. Written as DNA, the CDR3 is TGTGCCAGCAGTGACTCGACATATTACACAGATACGCAGTATTTT.

This clone came up once. This sequence joins TRBV6-1 and TRBJ2-5; D not certain. The CDR3 has 14 residues. The germline V gene has CDR1 MNHNS and CDR2 SASEGT. V was shortened by 2 bases and J by 0 bases, with 7 bases between the two germline ends. CDR3 loop: CASSELADQETQYF. CDR3 nucleotide sequence: TGTGCCAGCAGTGAATTGGCGGACCAAGAGACCCAGTACTTC.

The chain has TRBV5-5 and TRBJ1-3; D not certain. CDR3 length equals 12 residues. Germline V gene sequence: CDR1 SGHKS, CDR2 YYEKEE (reference sequence). The V end lost 0 bases, the J end lost 8 bases, and 6 bases lay between the germline ends. The CDR3 sequence: CASSLDLHTIYF. The CDR3 nucleotides are TGTGCCAGCAGCTTGGACTTACACACCATATATTTT.

This chain connects TRBV6-1 to TRBJ1-5; possible D gene TRBD1, 6 bases. Trimming removed 3 bases from V and 4 bases from J, with 13 bases in between. The germline V gene encodes CDR1 MNHNS and CDR2 SASEGT. The CDR3 is 15 residues long. CDR3 loop: CASSEGRGINQPQHF. The DNA of the CDR3 is TGTGCCAGCAGTGAGGGCAGGGGCATAAATCAGCCCCAGCATTTT.

This clone was counted only a few times. The chain couples TRBV18 to TRBJ2-7, with D maybe TRBD2 (6 bases). In germline, CDR1 is KGHSH, CDR2 LQKENI. The V end lost 3 bases, the J end lost 4 bases, and 13 bases lay between the germline ends. The CDR3 loop spans 14 amino acids. The CDR3 DNA follows: TGTGCCAGCTCACCCGGCCGGGAGTTTTACGAGCAGTACTTC. This gives the protein CASSPGREFYEQYF.

The sample holds one count of this clone. V and J are TRBV11-3 and TRBJ2-1, with D possibly matching TRBD2 (6 bases). CDR1 and CDR2 (germline): SGHNT, YENEEA. The CDR3 extends over 17 amino acids. V was cut by 1 base and J by 0 bases, with 13 bases left in between. The DNA of the CDR3 is TGTGCCAGCAGCTTAGCTGGGGACTTTAGCTCCTACAATGAGCAGTTCTTC. This codes for CASSLAGDFSSYNEQFF. The whole variable domain, filled in from reference TRBV11-3 and TRBJ2-1, reads EAGVVQSPRYKIIEKKQPVAFWCNPISGHNTLYWYLQNLGQGPELLIRYENEEAVDDSQLPKDRFSAERLKGVDSTLKIQPAELGDSAVYLCASSLAGDFSSYNEQFFGPGTRLTVL.

This rearrangement joins TRBV5-1 to TRBJ2-3; possibly TRBD1 for D (5 bases). Looked up from germline, CDR1 is SGHRS and CDR2 is YFSETQ. V dropped 0 bases and J dropped 2 bases, with 13 bases sitting between them. The CDR3 runs 16 residues. CDR3: CASSLGPLDNTDTQYF. DNA for the CDR3: TGCGCCAGCAGCTTGGGGCCCCTGGACAACACAGATACGCAGTATTTT.

J is TRBJ2-7 and V is TRBV5-1; 11 bases fit TRBD2. After removal of 7 bases from V and 7 bases from J, the junction contained 7 bases not matched to a gene. This CDR3 region has 13 residues. The germline CDR1 and CDR2 sequences are SGHRS and YFSETQ. The CDR3 DNA reads as TGCGCCAGCCAACTAGCGGGGGCCCCGGAGCAGTACTTC. Translation gives CASQLAGAPEQYF.

The chain combines TRBV25-1 with TRBJ1-2, with 7 bases lining up with TRBD1. Germline V gene sequence: CDR1 MGHDK, CDR2 SYGVNS. The CDR3 sequence is 14 residues long. V was pared by 8 bases and J by 5 bases, with 11 bases of the junction left unmatched. DNA of the CDR3: TGTGCCAGCGCCCCAGGGGGGAGTAAATATGGCTACACCTTC. It encodes CASAPGGSKYGYTF.

The V and J genes are TRBV9 and TRBJ1-4; 9 positions match TRBD1. V trimming: 4 bases; J trimming: 7 bases; junction bases outside the gene matches: 8. CDR3 size: 15 residues. Germline V gives CDR1 SGDLS, CDR2 YYNGEE. The CDR3 loop is CASSSRTGEREKLFF. The CDR3 DNA reads TGTGCCAGCAGCTCACGGACAGGGGAGCGTGAAAAACTGTTTTTT.